What follows describes a single T cell receptor beta chain. The sample holds other DNA sequences that translate to the same CDR3. The V gene lost 5 bases and the J gene lost 4 bases, with 8 bases spanning the gap. CDR3 size: 12 residues. Seattle patients were enrolled during active infection and followed longitudinally. This sample was taken from a study of blood T cell repertoires in COVID-19. Across the whole study: Material from acute and convalescent COVID-19 was sourced from the United States, Italy and Spain. From T cells, B-cell-depleted T cells, or PBMCs came the material, which was cDNA or gDNA.

Per the study methods: Amplification from reference gene primers served as the basis for estimated nucleated cell counts. Sequencing was performed with immunoSEQ multiplex PCR; in TCRdb, only in-frame clones are kept and a portion is missing. For V, J and clone size, that table is used; D and trimming come from the DNA. Of 200,000 to 250,000 clones in the sample, 70% to 85% were seen once. The chain employs TRBV12-3 or TRBV12-4 and TRBJ1-2; possible D gene TRBD1, 5 bases. The specimen sequenced was peripheral blood. This receptor was obtained from a woman over 75 with COVID-19, enrolled during active disease. The CDR3 sequence is CASSPGGYGYTF. The CDR3 DNA reads as TGTGCCAGCAGTCCCGGGGGCTATGGCTACACCTTC.